Shown below are 10 T cell receptor beta chains from a single sample sequenced in a study of T cell responses to AZD1222 COVID-19 vaccine. Profiling relied on immunoSEQ multiplex PCR, and the TCRdb table lists in-frame clones only, not all of them. The data hold approximately 120,000 clones, with roughly 88% observed a single time. The material was peripheral blood, obtained 28 days after the second AZD1222 dose. Receptor source: an adult who received the AZD1222 COVID-19 vaccine.

This chain connects TRBV11-3 to TRBJ2-3; the match to TRBD2 covers 9 bases. The V gene's germline CDR1 is SGHNT and CDR2 YENEEA. Trimming removed 5 bases from V and 4 bases from J; junction bases left unmatched: 10. There are 16 residues in the CDR3. The DNA for the CDR3 is TGTGCCAGCAGCCCTATGTGGGGCGGGGGGGCAGATACGCAGTATTTT. Translating gives CASSPMWGGGADTQYF.

This clone showed up just a few times. The rearrangement links TRBV27 to TRBJ1-2; 11 bases fit TRBD1. Trimming cost V 5 bases and J 7 bases; bases outside gene matches: 6. CDR1 is MNHEY and CDR2 is SMNVEV in the germline V gene (reference sequence). This CDR3 spans 14 amino acids. This CDR3 reads CASSPGQGAAGYTF. Here the CDR3 DNA reads TGTGCCAGCAGTCCAGGACAGGGGGCAGCTGGCTACACCTTC.

V usage is TRBV5-1 and J usage is TRBJ2-5, with D maybe TRBD2 (6 bases). Trimming left V 4 bases short and J 7 bases short, with 14 bases between. The CDR3 extends over 13 amino acids. Germline CDR1 reads SGHRS; CDR2 reads YFSETQ. CDR3 sequence: CASSDKTSWTQYF. CDR3 nucleotide sequence: TGCGCCAGCAGCGACAAGACTAGTTGGACCCAGTACTTC.

V usage is TRBV6-5 and J usage is TRBJ2-7; TRBD2 might be the D (6 bases). The CDR3 consists of 15 residues. Germline loops: CDR1 MNHEY, CDR2 SVGAGI. V was trimmed by 0 bases and J by 4 bases, leaving 13 bases between them. Here the CDR3 reads CASSYSAGRLYEQYF. The CDR3 nucleotides are TGTGCCAGCAGTTACTCGGCAGGGAGGCTGTACGAGCAGTACTTC.

The V gene is TRBV6-5, the J gene TRBJ1-1; D is possibly TRBD1 (6 bases). The V gene's germline CDR1 is MNHEY and CDR2 SVGAGI. Deletions cut 7 bases from V and 1 base from J, with 13 bases between. The CDR3 covers 14 residues. Written as DNA, the CDR3 is TGTGCCAGCACCCGAATAGGGGGGAACACTGAAGCTTTCTTT. The encoded protein is CASTRIGGNTEAFF.

The chain employs TRBV28 and TRBJ1-5; D is perhaps TRBD1 (6 bases). The CDR3 runs to 14 residues. Germline values: CDR1 MDHEN, CDR2 SYDVKM. Trimming removed 2 bases at V and 7 bases at J, with 12 bases between. CDR3 in DNA: TGTGCCAGCAGTTTAGGGGGCGCGGACCAGCCCCAGCATTTT. Protein: CASSLGGADQPQHF.

This chain joins TRBV11-2 and TRBJ2-1; 9 bases fit TRBD2. This CDR3 is 17 amino acids long. V lost 2 bases, J lost 10 bases, and 15 bases stayed unmatched. Germline CDR1 and CDR2: SGHAT and FQNNGV. Written as DNA, the CDR3 is TGTGCCAGCAGCTTATATTCCGGCGGGGGGGGCCTGCCCGAGCAGTTCTTC. It codes for CASSLYSGGGGLPEQFF.

The chain has TRBV18 and TRBJ2-3; 10 bases align to TRBD2. Germline lookup yields CDR1 KGHSH and CDR2 LQKENI. The CDR3 runs 15 residues. Trimming removed 4 bases from V and 7 bases from J; junction bases left unmatched: 8. DNA of the CDR3: TGTGCCAGCTCACTACTAGCGGGGTTTCTGAATACGCAGTATTTT. It is translated as CASSLLAGFLNTQYF.

The chain employs TRBV30 and TRBJ2-7, with D unclear. Trimming pared 2 bases from V and 2 bases from J, leaving 4 bases between. This CDR3 has 11 residues. Germline loops: CDR1 GTSNPN, CDR2 SVGIG (reference sequence). The CDR3 DNA is TGTGCCTGGAGTCCGGCCTACGAGCAGTACTTC. Amino acid sequence: CAWSPAYEQYF.

The rearrangement uses TRBV28 and TRBJ1-3; 7 bases line up with TRBD1. The germline gives CDR1 MDHEN, CDR2 SYDVKM. The V segment lost 8 bases and the J segment 0 bases; nucleotides outside the gene matches: 7. This CDR3 is built from 15 residues. CDR3 DNA sequence: TGTGCCAGCTGGGGACAGCCTCACTCTGGAAACACCATATATTTT. Amino acids: CASWGQPHSGNTIYF.